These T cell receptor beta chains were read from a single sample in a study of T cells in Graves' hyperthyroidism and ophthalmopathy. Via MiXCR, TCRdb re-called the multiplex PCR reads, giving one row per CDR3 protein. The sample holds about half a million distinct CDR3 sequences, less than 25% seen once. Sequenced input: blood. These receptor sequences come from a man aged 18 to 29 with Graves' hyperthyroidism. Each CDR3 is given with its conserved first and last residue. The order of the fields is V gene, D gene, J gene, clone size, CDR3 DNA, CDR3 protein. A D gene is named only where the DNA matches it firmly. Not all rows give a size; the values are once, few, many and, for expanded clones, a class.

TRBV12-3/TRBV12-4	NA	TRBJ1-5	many	TGTGCCAGCAGGCTCGGGCGGCTTAGCAATCAGCCCCAGCATTTT	CASRLGRLSNQPQHF
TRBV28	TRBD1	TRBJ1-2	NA	TGTGCCAGCATCTCAGGACAGGGGGCGCACGGCTACACCTTC	CASISGQGAHGYTF
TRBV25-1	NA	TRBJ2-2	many	TGTGCCAGCAGTGCCTTTCCGGGGGAGCTGTTTTTT	CASSAFPGELFF
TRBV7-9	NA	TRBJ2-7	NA	TGTGCCAGCAGCTCCCTAGGGGCACTCGATCAGTACTTC	CASSSLGALDQYF
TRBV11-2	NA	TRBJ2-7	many	TGTGCCAGCAGCTTTGGCGGGAAAACCTACGAGCAGTACTTC	CASSFGGKTYEQYF
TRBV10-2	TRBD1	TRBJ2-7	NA	TGCGCCAGCAGTGATCTCTTGGGACAGGGGTCCTACGAGCAGTACTTC	CASSDLLGQGSYEQYF
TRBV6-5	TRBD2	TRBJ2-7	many	TGTGCCAGCAGTTACCGAGCGGGGGAATCCTACGAGCAGTACTTC	CASSYRAGESYEQYF
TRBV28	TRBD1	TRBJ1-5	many	TGTGCCAGCCAAGGGACAGGCAATCAGCCCCAGCATTTT	CASQGTGNQPQHF
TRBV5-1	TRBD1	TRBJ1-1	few	TGCGCCAGCAGCTCCCGAGGACAGGAGATGAACACTGAAGCTTTCTTT	CASSSRGQEMNTEAFF
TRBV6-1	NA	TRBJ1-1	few	TGTGCCAGCAGGCTCCGGACAGTTCGGTTTCCTTTTGAGTTCTTT	CASRLRTVRFPFEFF
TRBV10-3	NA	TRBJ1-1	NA	TGTGCCTTCAGTGCCGGACCGAGCACTGAAGCTTTCTTT	CAFSAGPSTEAFF
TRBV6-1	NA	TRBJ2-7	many	TGTGCCAGCAGGGATCGGGGCCGCACTAGCTCCTACGAGCAGTACTTC	CASRDRGRTSSYEQYF
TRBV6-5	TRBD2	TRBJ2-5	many	TGTGCCAGCAGTTATAATCGACTAGCGGCGGACCAAGAGACCCAGTACTTC	CASSYNRLAADQETQYF
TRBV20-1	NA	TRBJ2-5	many	TGCAGTGCTAGCGGGGTGAACCAAGAGACCCAGTACTTC	CSASGVNQETQYF
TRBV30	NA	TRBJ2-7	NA	TGTGCCTGGAGTTCCGGGGCTGGCGAGCAGTACTTC	CAWSSGAGEQYF
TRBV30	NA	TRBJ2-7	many	TGTGCCTGGAGTACGGGTCTCTACGAGCAGTACTTC	CAWSTGLYEQYF
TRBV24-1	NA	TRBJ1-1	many	TGTGCCACCAGTGATTTGTCGGACACCCCTAGCTTCGGTGAAGCTTTCTTT	CATSDLSDTPSFGEAFF
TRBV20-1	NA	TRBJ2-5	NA	TGCAGTGCTAGTGGGGGAGAGACCCAGTACTTC	CSASGGETQYF
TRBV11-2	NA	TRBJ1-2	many	TGTGCCAGCAGCCAGCTGGCGGATTTCTATGGCTACACCTTC	CASSQLADFYGYTF
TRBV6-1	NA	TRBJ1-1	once	TGTGCCAGCAGTGAATTTTTGGGCACTGAAGCTTGCTTT	CASSEFLGTEACF
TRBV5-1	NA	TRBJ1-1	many	TGCGCCAGCAGCTTGGTTGCAGGGAGGACTGAAGCTTTCTTT	CASSLVAGRTEAFF
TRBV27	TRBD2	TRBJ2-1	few	TGTGCCAGTGGACTAGCGGGGCTTAATGAGCAGTTCTTC	CASGLAGLNEQFF
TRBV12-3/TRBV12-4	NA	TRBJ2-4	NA	TGTGCCAGCAGCTCTACGGGGGTAAACATTAAGTACTTC	CASSSTGVNIKYF
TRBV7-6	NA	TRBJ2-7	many	TGTGCCAGCAGCTTAGATTCGACGGGCTTGAACCACGAGCAGTACTTC	CASSLDSTGLNHEQYF
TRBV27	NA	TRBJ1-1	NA	TGTGCCAGCAGTTCCGTTCAGAGTCCGGCTGAAGCTTTCTTT	CASSSVQSPAEAFF
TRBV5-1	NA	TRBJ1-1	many	TGCGCCAGCAGCTTGGCGGTTGGACCTGAAAATGAAGCTTTCTTT	CASSLAVGPENEAFF
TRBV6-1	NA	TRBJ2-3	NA	TGTGCCAGCAGTGATCTCTTGGGGGCGTATTTT	CASSDLLGAYF
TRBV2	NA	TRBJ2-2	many	TGTGCCAGCAGTGAGGAGGATAGTAACACCGGGGAGCTGTTTTTT	CASSEEDSNTGELFF
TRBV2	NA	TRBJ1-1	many	TGTGCTAACAAGAGGGGTACTGAAGCCTTCTTT	CANKRGTEAFF
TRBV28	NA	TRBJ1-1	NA	TGTGCCAGCAGTTTCTCGCTCCATAACACTGAAGCTTTCTTT	CASSFSLHNTEAFF
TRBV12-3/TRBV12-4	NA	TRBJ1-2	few	TGTGCCAGCAGTTTGGGGGACGGGAACTATGGCTACACCTTC	CASSLGDGNYGYTF
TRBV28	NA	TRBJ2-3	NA	TGTGCCAGCAGTTCTGGGGGATATACGCAGTATTTT	CASSSGGYTQYF